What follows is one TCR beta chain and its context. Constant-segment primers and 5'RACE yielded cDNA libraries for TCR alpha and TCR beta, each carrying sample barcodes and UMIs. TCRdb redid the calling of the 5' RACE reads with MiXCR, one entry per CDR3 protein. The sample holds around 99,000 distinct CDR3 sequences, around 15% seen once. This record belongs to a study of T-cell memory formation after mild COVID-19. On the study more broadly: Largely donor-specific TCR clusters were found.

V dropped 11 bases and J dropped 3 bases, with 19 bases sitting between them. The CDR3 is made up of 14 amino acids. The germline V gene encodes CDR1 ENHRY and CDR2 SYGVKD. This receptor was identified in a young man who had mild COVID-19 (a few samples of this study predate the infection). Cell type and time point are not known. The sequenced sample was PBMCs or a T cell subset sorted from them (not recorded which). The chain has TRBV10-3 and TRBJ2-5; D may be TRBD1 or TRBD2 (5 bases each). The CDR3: CAAAGTGLEETQYF. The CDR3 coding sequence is TGTGCCGCCGCTGGGACGGGCCTCGAAGAGACCCAGTACTTC.